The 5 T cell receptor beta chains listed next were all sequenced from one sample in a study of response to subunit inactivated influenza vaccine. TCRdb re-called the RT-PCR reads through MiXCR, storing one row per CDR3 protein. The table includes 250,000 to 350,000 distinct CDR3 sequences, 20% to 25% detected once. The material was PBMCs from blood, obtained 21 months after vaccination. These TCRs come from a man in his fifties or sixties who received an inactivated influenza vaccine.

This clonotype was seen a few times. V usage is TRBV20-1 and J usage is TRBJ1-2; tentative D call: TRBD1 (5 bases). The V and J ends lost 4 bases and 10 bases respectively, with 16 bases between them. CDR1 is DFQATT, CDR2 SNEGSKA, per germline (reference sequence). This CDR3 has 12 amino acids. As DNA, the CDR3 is TGCAGTGCTACCGGGACCCCGGGCGTCTACACCTTC. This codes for CSATGTPGVYTF.

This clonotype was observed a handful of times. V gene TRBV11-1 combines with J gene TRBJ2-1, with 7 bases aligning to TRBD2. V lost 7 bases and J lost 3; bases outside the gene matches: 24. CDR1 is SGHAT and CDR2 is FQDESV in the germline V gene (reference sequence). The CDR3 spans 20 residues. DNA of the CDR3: TGTGCCAGCACGCCCCCCGGGACCCCGGGGAGGACTAGGAGCTACAATGAGCAGTTCTTC. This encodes CASTPPGTPGRTRSYNEQFF.

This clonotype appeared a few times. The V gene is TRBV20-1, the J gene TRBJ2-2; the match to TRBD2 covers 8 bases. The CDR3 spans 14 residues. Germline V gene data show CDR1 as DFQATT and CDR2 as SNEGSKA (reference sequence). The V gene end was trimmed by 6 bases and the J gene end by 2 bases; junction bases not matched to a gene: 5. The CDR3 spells CSAILADNTGELFF. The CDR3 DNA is TGCAGTGCCATACTAGCGGATAACACCGGGGAGCTGTTTTTT.

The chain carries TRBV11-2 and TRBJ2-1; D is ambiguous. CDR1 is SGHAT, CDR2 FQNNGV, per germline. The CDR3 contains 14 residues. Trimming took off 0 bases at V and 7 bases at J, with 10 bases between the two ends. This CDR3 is CASSLDRLGNEQFF. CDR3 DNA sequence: TGTGCCAGCAGCTTAGATCGTTTGGGGAATGAGCAGTTCTTC.

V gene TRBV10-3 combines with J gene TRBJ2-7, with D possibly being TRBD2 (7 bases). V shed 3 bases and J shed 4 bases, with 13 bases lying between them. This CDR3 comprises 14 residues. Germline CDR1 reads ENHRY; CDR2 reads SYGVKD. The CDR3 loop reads CAISEAGHSYEQYF. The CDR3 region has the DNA TGTGCCATCAGTGAAGCGGGACACTCTTACGAGCAGTACTTC.